What follows are 12 T cell receptor beta chains derived from one specimen sequenced in a study of cytomegalovirus exposure and HLA in healthy donors (dated by TCRdb to 2016 to 2017). Preparation of the library involved the immunoSEQ multiplex PCR assay. The immuneACCESS repertoire file appears here via TCRdb, limited to in-frame rearrangements. These files lack a portion of the clones; in checked studies, under half of the deficit traces to unresolved V genes, and the cause of the others is not known. The sample table holds 250,000 to 300,000 clones, of which almost 90% were seen once. The ten largest make up approximately 0.34% of the sample. The specimen was PBMCs. All receptors derive from a woman between 18 and 29 years old in good health and CMV-seronegative.

J is TRBJ1-6 and V is TRBV27; TRBD1 matches at 8 bases. Per germline, CDR1 MNHEY and CDR2 SMNVEV (reference sequence). CDR3 size: 13 residues. J lost 5 bases, V lost 11 bases, and 5 bases had no gene match. The CDR3 protein is CAGRDRNNSPLHF. The CDR3 DNA is TGTGCCGGGCGGGACAGGAATAATTCACCCCTCCACTTT.

In DNA, the CDR3 is TGCGCCAGCAGCCCACGGACAGCCTACGAGCAGTACTTC. Amino acid sequence: CASSPRTAYEQYF. V and J are TRBV5-1 and TRBJ2-7, with TRBD1 as a possible D gene (6 bases). This CDR3 has 13 amino acids. With 4 bases removed from V and 2 bases from J, the gap between germline ends came to 10 bases. Germline V gene data show CDR1 as SGHRS and CDR2 as YFSETQ.

This chain links TRBV27 with TRBJ1-1; 7 bases agree with TRBD1. Germline loops: CDR1 MNHEY, CDR2 SMNVEV (reference sequence). The CDR3 consists of 15 residues. V shed 6 bases and J 1 base; nucleotides not matched to a gene: 8. CDR3 DNA: TGTGCCAGCAGCCCCGGGGCAGGGGGGAACACTGAAGCTTTCTTT. This translates into CASSPGAGGNTEAFF.

V and J are TRBV6-6 and TRBJ1-3; D possibly corresponds to TRBD1 (6 bases). There are 12 residues in the CDR3. Germline CDR1 and CDR2: MNHNY and SVGAGI (reference sequence). V dropped 11 bases and J dropped 1 base, with 9 bases sitting between them. CDR3 protein: CAGRGSGNTIYF. The CDR3 DNA reads TGTGCCGGGAGGGGGTCTGGAAACACCATATATTTT.

The chain recombines TRBV6-1 with TRBJ1-1, with 7 bases lining up with TRBD1. The trim removed 6 bases at V and 1 base at J, leaving 5 bases unmatched. CDR3 length equals 14 residues. Germline V gene sequence: CDR1 MNHNS, CDR2 SASEGT. The CDR3 loop reads CASSEGAWNTEAFF. CDR3 bases: TGTGCCAGCAGCGAGGGGGCCTGGAACACTGAAGCTTTCTTT.

This chain links TRBV18 with TRBJ2-7; TRBD1 matches 9 bases. After removal of 6 bases from V and 3 bases from J, the junction contained 6 bases not matched to a gene. The V gene's germline CDR1 is KGHSH and CDR2 LQKENI. The CDR3 has 14 amino acids. The CDR3 region is CASSPQGQGYEQYF. The CDR3 nucleotides read TGTGCCAGCTCGCCCCAGGGACAGGGCTACGAGCAGTACTTC.

The DNA of the CDR3 is TGTGCCAGCAGCTTGGGACAGGGGAGGAATCAGCCCCAGCATTTT. Translation: CASSLGQGRNQPQHF. The V gene is TRBV11-2, the J gene TRBJ1-5; 10 nucleotides line up with TRBD1. CDR3 length: 15 amino acids. Germline V gene sequence: CDR1 SGHAT, CDR2 FQNNGV. J gave up 4 bases and V 3 bases, and 3 bases lay outside the gene matches.

The chain has TRBV6-5 and TRBJ2-7; TRBD2 aligns across 7 bases. J gave up 1 base and V 7 bases, and 4 bases lay outside the gene matches. Germline V gene sequence: CDR1 MNHEY, CDR2 SVGAGI. This CDR3 contains 13 residues. This CDR3 reads CASIQRGSYEQYF. The CDR3, as DNA: TGTGCCAGCATCCAGCGGGGTTCCTACGAGCAGTACTTC.

V is TRBV6-1 and J is TRBJ2-1; tentative D call: TRBD1 (5 bases). This CDR3 is built from 13 residues. From germline, CDR1 is MNHNS and CDR2 SASEGT. V lost 6 bases and J 9 bases, leaving 15 bases between the germline ends. The CDR3 here is CASRLLGLGEQFF. As DNA, the CDR3 is TGTGCCAGCAGACTATTGGGGCTCGGTGAGCAGTTCTTC.

This clone came up once. The CDR3 DNA reads TGTGCCAGTAGTATGGGGCGGGGGGGCACAGATACGCAGTATTTT. This translates into CASSMGRGGTDTQYF. V is TRBV19 and J is TRBJ2-3; 8 positions agree with TRBD2. The ends lost 3 bases at V and 1 base at J; junction bases unmatched: 3. The CDR3 sequence is 15 residues long. CDR1 and CDR2 (germline): LNHDA, SQIVND (reference sequence).

A few counts support this clone. The CDR3 bases are TGTGCCAGCTGGAGGGAATTGGGAAACACCATATATTTT. Its protein product is CASWRELGNTIYF. The chain uses TRBV6-6 and TRBJ1-3, with D unresolved. The CDR3 loop spans 13 amino acids. Trimming pared 8 bases from V and 4 bases from J, leaving 12 bases between. Germline V gene sequence: CDR1 MNHNY, CDR2 SVGAGI (reference sequence).

This clone has more than one count but fewer than ten. The chain recombines TRBV5-4 with TRBJ1-2; D unresolved. V was clipped by 2 bases and J by 8 bases, with 13 bases between them. The CDR3 covers 13 residues. CDR1 is SGHNT, CDR2 YYREEE, per germline (reference sequence). The CDR3 region is CASSFFEGTGYTF. The CDR3 coding sequence is TGTGCCAGCAGCTTTTTTGAGGGTACGGGCTACACCTTC.